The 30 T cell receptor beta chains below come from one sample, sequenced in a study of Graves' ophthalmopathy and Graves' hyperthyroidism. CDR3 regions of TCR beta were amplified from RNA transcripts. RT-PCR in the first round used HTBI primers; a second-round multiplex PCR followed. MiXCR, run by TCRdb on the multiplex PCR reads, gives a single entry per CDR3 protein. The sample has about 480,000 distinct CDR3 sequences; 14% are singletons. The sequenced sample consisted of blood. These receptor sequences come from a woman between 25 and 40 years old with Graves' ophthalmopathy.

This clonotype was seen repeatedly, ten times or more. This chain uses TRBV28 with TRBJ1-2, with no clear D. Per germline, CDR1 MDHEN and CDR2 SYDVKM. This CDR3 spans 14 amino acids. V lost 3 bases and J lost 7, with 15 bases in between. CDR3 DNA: TGTGCCAGCAGTTTCGACGGACTCACCAGTGGCTACACCTTC. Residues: CASSFDGLTSGYTF.

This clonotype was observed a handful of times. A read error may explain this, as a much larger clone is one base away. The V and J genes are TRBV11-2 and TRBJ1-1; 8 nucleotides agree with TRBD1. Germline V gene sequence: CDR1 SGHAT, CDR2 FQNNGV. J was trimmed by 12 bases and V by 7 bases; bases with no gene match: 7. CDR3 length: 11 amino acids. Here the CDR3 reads CASTGGFESFF. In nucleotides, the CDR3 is TGTGCCAGCACAGGGGGCTTCGAATCTTTCTTT.

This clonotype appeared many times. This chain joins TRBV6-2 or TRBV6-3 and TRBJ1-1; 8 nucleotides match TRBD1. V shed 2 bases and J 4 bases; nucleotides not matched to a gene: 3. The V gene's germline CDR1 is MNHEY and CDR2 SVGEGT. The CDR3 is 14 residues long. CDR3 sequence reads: CASSYIGQGTEAFF. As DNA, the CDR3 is TGTGCCAGCAGTTACATCGGACAGGGCACTGAAGCTTTCTTT.

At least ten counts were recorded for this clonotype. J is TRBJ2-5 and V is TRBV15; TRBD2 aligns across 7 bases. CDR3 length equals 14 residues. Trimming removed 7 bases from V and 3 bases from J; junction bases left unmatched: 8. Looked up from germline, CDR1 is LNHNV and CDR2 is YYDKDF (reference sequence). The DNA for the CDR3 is TGTGCCACCACTCCCGGGGGGACCGAAGAGACCCAGTACTTC. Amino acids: CATTPGGTEETQYF.

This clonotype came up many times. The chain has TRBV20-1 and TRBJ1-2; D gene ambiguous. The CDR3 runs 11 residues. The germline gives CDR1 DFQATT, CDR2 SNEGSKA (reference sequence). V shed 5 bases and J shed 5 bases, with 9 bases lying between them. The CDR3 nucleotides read TGCAGTGCTTTCGACCCGTATGGCTACACCTTC. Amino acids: CSAFDPYGYTF.

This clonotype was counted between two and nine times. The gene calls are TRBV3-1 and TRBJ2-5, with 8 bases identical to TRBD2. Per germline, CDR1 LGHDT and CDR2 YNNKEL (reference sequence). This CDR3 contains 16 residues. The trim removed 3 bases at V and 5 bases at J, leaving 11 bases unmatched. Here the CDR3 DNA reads TGTGCCAGCAGCCAGCAACTGAGACTAGCGAGGGAGACCCAGTACTTC. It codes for CASSQQLRLARETQYF.

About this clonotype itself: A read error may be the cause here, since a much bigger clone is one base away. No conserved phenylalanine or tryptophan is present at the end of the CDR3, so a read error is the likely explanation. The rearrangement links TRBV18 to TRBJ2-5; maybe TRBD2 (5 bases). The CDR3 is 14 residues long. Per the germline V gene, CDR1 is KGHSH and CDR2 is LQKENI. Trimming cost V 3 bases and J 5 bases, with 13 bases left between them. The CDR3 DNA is TGTGCCAGCTCACCGACGGGGATAGTTGAGACCCAGTACCTC. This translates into CASSPTGIVETQYL.

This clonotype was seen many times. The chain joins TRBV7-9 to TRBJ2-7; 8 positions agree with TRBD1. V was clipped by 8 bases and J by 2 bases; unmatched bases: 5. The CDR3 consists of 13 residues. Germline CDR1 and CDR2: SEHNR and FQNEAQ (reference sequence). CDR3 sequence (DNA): TGTGCCAGCGGACTGACAGGGGCCTACGAGCAGTACTTC. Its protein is CASGLTGAYEQYF.

This CDR3 reads CASSFWPRDRGQNTEAFF. The CDR3 DNA is TGTGCCAGCAGTTTTTGGCCCCGGGACAGGGGGCAGAACACTGAAGCTTTCTTT. V gene TRBV12-3 or TRBV12-4 combines with J gene TRBJ1-1; TRBD1 aligns across 12 bases. There are 18 residues in the CDR3. V was pared by 3 bases and J by 1 base, with 9 bases of the junction left unmatched.

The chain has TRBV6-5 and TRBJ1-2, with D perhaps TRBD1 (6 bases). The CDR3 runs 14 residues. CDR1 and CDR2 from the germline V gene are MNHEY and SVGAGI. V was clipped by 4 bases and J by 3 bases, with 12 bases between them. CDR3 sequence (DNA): TGTGCCAGCAGTTTTAACAGGGCAGACTATGGCTACACCTTC. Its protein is CASSFNRADYGYTF.

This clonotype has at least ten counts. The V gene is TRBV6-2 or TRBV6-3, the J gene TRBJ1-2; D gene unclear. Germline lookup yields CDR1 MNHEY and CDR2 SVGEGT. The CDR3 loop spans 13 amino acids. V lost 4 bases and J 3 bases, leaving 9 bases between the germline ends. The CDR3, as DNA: TGTGCCAGCAGTTTGTCTGAAGACTATGGCTACACCTTC. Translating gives CASSLSEDYGYTF.

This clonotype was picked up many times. The CDR3 bases are TGTGCCAGCAGCCAAGAGTTCGACAGCAACTCCTACGAGCAGTACTTC. Translated, it gives CASSQEFDSNSYEQYF. This chain connects TRBV3-1 to TRBJ2-7, with D tentatively TRBD1 (5 bases). The V and J ends lost 0 bases and 0 bases respectively, with 12 bases between them. CDR1 is LGHDT, CDR2 YNNKEL, per germline (reference sequence). This CDR3 spans 16 amino acids.

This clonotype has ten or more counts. CDR3 coding DNA: TGTGCCACCAAGGGAGGGGGCGAGGGACAGCCCCAGCATTTT. Translated, it gives CATKGGGEGQPQHF. J is TRBJ1-5 and V is TRBV24-1, with 7 positions matching TRBD1. The CDR3 spans 14 residues. Germline V gives CDR1 KGHDR, CDR2 SFDVKD. With V trimmed by 8 bases and J by 7 bases, 10 bases remained unmatched.

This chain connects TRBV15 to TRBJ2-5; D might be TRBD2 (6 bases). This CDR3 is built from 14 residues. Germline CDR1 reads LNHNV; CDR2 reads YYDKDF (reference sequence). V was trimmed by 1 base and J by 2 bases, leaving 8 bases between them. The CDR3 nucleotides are TGTGCCACCAGCAGAGCCAGCGGGCAAGAGACCCAGTACTTC. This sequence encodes CATSRASGQETQYF. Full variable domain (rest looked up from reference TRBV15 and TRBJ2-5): DAMVIQNPRYQVTQFGKPVTLSCSQTLNHNVMYWYQQKSSQAPKLLFHYYDKDFNNEADTPDNFQSRRPNTSFCFLDIRSPGLGDTAMYLCATSRASGQETQYFGPGTRLLVL.

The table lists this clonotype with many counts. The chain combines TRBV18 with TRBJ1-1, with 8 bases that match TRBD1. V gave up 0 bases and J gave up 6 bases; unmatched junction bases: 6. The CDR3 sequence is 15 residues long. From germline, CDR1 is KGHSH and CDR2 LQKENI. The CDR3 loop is CASSPPSGQGAEAFF. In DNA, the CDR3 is TGTGCCAGCTCACCACCCTCCGGACAGGGTGCTGAAGCTTTCTTT.

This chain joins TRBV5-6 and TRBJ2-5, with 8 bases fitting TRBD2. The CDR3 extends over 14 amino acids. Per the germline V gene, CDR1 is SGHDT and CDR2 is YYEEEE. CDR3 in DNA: TGTGTCAGTTCTCCGGGACTAGTGAGGGAGACCCAGTACTTC. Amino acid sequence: CVSSPGLVRETQYF.

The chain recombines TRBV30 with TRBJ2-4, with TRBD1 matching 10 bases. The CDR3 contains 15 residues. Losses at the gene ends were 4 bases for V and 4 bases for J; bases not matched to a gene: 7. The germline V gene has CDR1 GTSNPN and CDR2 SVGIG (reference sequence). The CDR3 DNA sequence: TGTGCCTGGATTAGTGGACAGGGGGGGAAAAACATTCAGTACTTC. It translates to CAWISGQGGKNIQYF. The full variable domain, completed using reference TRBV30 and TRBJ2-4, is SQTIHQWPATLVQPVGSPLSLECTVEGTSNPNLYWYRQAAGRGLQLLFYSVGIGQISSEVPQNLSASRPQDRQFILSSKKLLLSDSGFYLCAWISGQGGKNIQYFGAGTRLSVL.

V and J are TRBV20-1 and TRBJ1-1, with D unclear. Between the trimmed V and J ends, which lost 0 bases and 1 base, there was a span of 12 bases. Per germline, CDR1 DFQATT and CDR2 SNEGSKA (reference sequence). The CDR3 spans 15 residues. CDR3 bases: TGCAGTGCTAGAGATCTATCATCGGAGAACACTGAAGCTTTCTTT. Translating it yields CSARDLSSENTEAFF.

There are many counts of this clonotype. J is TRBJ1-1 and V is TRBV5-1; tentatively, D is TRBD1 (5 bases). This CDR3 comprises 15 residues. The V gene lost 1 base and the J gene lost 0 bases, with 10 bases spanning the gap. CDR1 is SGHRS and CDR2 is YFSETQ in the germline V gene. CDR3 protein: CASSLIDSLNTEAFF. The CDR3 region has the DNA TGCGCCAGCAGCTTGATAGACAGCTTGAACACTGAAGCTTTCTTT.

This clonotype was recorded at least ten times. CDR3 in amino acids: CATSRDEGGETQYF. The CDR3 bases are TGTGCCACCAGCAGAGATGAGGGCGGTGAGACCCAGTACTTC. The chain has TRBV15 and TRBJ2-5, with TRBD2 as a possible D gene (5 bases). CDR3 size: 14 residues. Germline V gene sequence: CDR1 LNHNV, CDR2 YYDKDF (reference sequence). V was clipped by 0 bases and J by 5 bases, with 10 bases between them.

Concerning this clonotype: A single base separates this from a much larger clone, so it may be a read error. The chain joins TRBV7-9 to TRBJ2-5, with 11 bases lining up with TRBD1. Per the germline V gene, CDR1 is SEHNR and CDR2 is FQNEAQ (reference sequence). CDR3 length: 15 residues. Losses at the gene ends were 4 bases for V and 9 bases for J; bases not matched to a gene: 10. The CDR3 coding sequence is TGTGCCAGCAGCTCGGGACAGGGGGTTGCGGAGTCCCAGTACTTC. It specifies CASSSGQGVAESQYF.

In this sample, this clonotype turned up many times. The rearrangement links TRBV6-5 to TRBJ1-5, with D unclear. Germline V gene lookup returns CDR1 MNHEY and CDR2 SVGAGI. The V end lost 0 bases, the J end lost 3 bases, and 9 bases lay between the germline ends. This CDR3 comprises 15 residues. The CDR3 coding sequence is TGTGCCAGCAGTTACTCCTCGACCGACAATCAGCCCCAGCATTTT. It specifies CASSYSSTDNQPQHF.

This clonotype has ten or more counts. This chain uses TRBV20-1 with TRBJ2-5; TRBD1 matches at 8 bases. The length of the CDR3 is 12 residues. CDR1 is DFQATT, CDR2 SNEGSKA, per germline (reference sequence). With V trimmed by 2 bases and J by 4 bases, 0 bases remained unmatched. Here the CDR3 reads CSARTGGETQYF. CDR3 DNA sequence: TGCAGTGCTAGAACAGGGGGAGAGACCCAGTACTTC.

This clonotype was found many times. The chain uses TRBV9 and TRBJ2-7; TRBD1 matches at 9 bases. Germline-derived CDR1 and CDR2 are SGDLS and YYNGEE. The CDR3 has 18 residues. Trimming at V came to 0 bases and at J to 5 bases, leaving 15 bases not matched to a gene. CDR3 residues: CASSVEGAGGQGGHEQYF. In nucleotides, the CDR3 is TGTGCCAGCAGCGTAGAGGGCGCCGGGGGACAGGGTGGCCACGAGCAGTACTTC.

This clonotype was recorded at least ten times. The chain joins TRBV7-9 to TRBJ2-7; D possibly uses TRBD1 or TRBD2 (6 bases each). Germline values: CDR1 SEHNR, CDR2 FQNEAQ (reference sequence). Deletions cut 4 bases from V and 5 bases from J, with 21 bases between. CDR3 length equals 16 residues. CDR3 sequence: CASSSPMGRGGDEQYF. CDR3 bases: TGTGCCAGCAGCTCCCCAATGGGCAGGGGCGGGGACGAGCAGTACTTC. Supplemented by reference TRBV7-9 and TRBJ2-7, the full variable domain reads DTGVSQNPRHKITKRGQNVTFRCDPISEHNRLYWYRQTLGQGPEFLTYFQNEAQLEKSRLLSDRFSAERPKGSFSTLEIQRTEQGDSAMYLCASSSPMGRGGDEQYFGPGTRLTVT.

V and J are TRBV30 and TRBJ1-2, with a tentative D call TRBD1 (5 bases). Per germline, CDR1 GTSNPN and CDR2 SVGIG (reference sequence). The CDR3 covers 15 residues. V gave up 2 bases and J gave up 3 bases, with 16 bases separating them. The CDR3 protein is CAWSIGTAEDYGYTF. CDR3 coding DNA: TGTGCCTGGAGTATCGGGACGGCGGAGGACTATGGCTACACCTTC.

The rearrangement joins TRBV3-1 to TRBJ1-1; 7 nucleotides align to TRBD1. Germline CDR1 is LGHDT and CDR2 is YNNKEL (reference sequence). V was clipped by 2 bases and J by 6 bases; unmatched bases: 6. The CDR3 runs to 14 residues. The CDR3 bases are TGTGCCAGCAGCCAAAGGGGGCGCAAGGCTGAAGCTTTCTTT. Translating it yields CASSQRGRKAEAFF.

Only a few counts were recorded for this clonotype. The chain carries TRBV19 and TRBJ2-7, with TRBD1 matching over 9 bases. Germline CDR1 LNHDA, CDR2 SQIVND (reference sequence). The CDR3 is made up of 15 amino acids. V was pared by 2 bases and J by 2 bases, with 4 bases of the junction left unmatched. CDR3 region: CASSIKGQGAYEQYF. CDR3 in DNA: TGTGCCAGTAGTATAAAGGGACAGGGAGCCTACGAGCAGTACTTC.

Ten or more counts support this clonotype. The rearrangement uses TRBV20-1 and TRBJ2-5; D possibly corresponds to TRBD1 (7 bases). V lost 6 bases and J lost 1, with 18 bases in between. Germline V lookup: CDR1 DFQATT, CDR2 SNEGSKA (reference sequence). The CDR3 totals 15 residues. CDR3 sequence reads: CSARGTETLQETQYF. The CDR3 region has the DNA TGCAGTGCCCGCGGGACAGAAACCCTCCAAGAGACCCAGTACTTC.

The CDR3 DNA sequence: TGTGCCAGCAGCCCTAAGGGTCCCCGACTAGCTACCGGGGAGCTGTTTTTT. Protein: CASSPKGPRLATGELFF. The chain couples TRBV7-3 to TRBJ2-2; TRBD2 matches at 7 bases. The CDR3 runs 17 residues. J lost 5 bases, V lost 5 bases, and 14 bases had no gene match. CDR1 SGHTA and CDR2 FQGTGA come from the germline V gene.